The 32 T cell receptor beta chains given below trace back to one sample, sequenced in a study of blood T cell repertoires in COVID-19. The protocol was immunoSEQ multiplex PCR, while the TCRdb copy is restricted to in-frame clones and leaves out a portion. The profile shows approximately 100,000 clones, roughly nine tenths of them singletons. The sample was peripheral blood. Every receptor here comes from a woman aged 55-70 years with acute or convalescent COVID-19.

This clone was counted once. CDR3 residues: CAWSRAVGGISYEQYF. CDR3 DNA sequence: TGTGCCTGGAGCCGCGCAGTAGGCGGGATCTCCTACGAGCAGTACTTC. V and J are TRBV30 and TRBJ2-7; D may be TRBD2 (6 bases). Trimming removed 3 bases from V and 0 bases from J, with 18 bases in between. The CDR3 length is 16 residues. Germline V lookup: CDR1 GTSNPN, CDR2 SVGIG (reference sequence).

This chain links TRBV11-3 with TRBJ2-2; TRBD2 is a possible D gene (5 bases). The CDR3 consists of 14 residues. Between the trimmed V and J ends, which lost 7 bases and 6 bases, there was a span of 15 bases. Per the germline V gene, CDR1 is SGHNT and CDR2 is YENEEA. CDR3 sequence (DNA): TGTGCCAGCACCCTGGACGGGGTGGCCGGGGAGCTGTTTTTT. Translating it yields CASTLDGVAGELFF.

The chain joins TRBV30 to TRBJ1-1; maybe TRBD1 (5 bases). The CDR3 runs to 13 residues. Trimming left V 3 bases short and J 1 base short, with 9 bases between. The germline V gene encodes CDR1 GTSNPN and CDR2 SVGIG (reference sequence). CDR3 in amino acids: CAWRTGANTEAFF. DNA of the CDR3: TGTGCCTGGAGAACAGGAGCGAACACTGAAGCTTTCTTT.

The gene calls are TRBV7-9 and TRBJ2-1, with TRBD2 as a possible D gene (6 bases). The CDR3 extends over 13 amino acids. Trimming took off 6 bases at V and 10 bases at J, with 16 bases between the two ends. CDR1 SEHNR and CDR2 FQNEAQ come from the germline V gene (reference sequence). CDR3 nucleotides: TGTGCCAGCAGATCCGGGACTCTCGCCGAGCAGTTCTTC. Its translation: CASRSGTLAEQFF.

This chain connects TRBV18 to TRBJ2-1; no reliable D call. V lost 1 base to trimming and J lost 8 bases, with 9 bases between them. CDR3 size: 13 residues. Germline values: CDR1 KGHSH, CDR2 LQKENI. CDR3: CASSPLARDEQFF. The CDR3 nucleotides read TGTGCCAGCTCACCACTGGCCCGGGATGAGCAGTTCTTC.

The chain couples TRBV18 to TRBJ1-1; D possibly corresponds to TRBD1 (5 bases). The germline CDR1 and CDR2 sequences are KGHSH and LQKENI. There are 14 residues in the CDR3. The V and J ends lost 3 bases and 0 bases respectively, with 8 bases between them. Here the CDR3 DNA reads TGTGCCAGCTCACCGGGACTGCTGAACACTGAAGCTTTCTTT. As protein: CASSPGLLNTEAFF.

CDR3 coding DNA: TGTGCCAGCATCCTGGACATATTAAACTCTGGGGCCAACGTCCTGACTTTC. Its protein is CASILDILNSGANVLTF. The V call is TRBV2, the J call TRBJ2-6, with a weak D call TRBD1 (5 bases). CDR1 is SNHLY and CDR2 is FYNNEI in the germline V gene. CDR3 length: 17 residues. Trimming stripped 7 bases from V and 0 bases from J, with 16 bases between.

This chain uses TRBV2 with TRBJ1-1; D might be TRBD1 (6 bases). The CDR3 runs 14 residues. V dropped 6 bases and J dropped 4 bases, with 15 bases sitting between them. Germline V lookup: CDR1 SNHLY, CDR2 FYNNEI. CDR3 DNA sequence: TGTGCCAGCAGCCTCAGGGGTAGGAGCACTGAAGCTTTCTTT. Translated, it gives CASSLRGRSTEAFF.

V gene TRBV15 combines with J gene TRBJ2-1; 11 positions match TRBD2. Looked up from germline, CDR1 is LNHNV and CDR2 is YYDKDF (reference sequence). This CDR3 is 17 amino acids long. With V trimmed by 1 base and J by 3 bases, 5 bases remained unmatched. CDR3 DNA: TGTGCCACCAGCAGAGGAGGGGGACTAGCGGACTACAATGAGCAGTTCTTC. This codes for CATSRGGGLADYNEQFF.

V gene TRBV21-1 combines with J gene TRBJ2-3; the table's D call, TRBD1, was not checked against the DNA. TRBV21-1 is reported as a pseudogene. The CDR3 runs to 18 residues. The CDR3 nucleotides read TGTGCCAGCAGCAACAAAAGCCCGGGACAGGGGTTCACAGATACGCAGTATTTT. This codes for CASSNKSPGQGFTDTQYF.

This clone has just one count. This rearrangement joins TRBV5-1 to TRBJ1-1; D is perhaps TRBD1 (6 bases). The V end was cut by 4 bases, the J end by 1 base, with 14 bases between. The CDR3 runs 15 residues. The germline CDR1 and CDR2 sequences are SGHRS and YFSETQ. The CDR3 region is CASSVDRWENTEAFF. For the CDR3, the DNA is TGCGCCAGCAGCGTTGACAGGTGGGAGAACACTGAAGCTTTCTTT.

This clone has only one observation. The chain has TRBV11-2 and TRBJ2-7; 7 bases fit TRBD1. Trimming at V came to 5 bases and at J to 7 bases, leaving 20 bases not matched to a gene. In germline, CDR1 is SGHAT, CDR2 FQNNGV. The CDR3 has 17 residues. CDR3 bases: TGTGCCAGCAGCCCCCCTGCCCCGGGACAGAGTTTACGAGAGCAGTACTTC. Its protein product is CASSPPAPGQSLREQYF.

The chain is built from TRBV6-1 and TRBJ2-3, with D maybe TRBD1 (6 bases). V lost 1 base and J 1 base, leaving 15 bases between the germline ends. The germline V gene encodes CDR1 MNHNS and CDR2 SASEGT. CDR3 size: 17 residues. The CDR3 loop reads CASSEGRGGYRTDTQYF. In nucleotides, the CDR3 is TGTGCCAGCAGTGAAGGGAGAGGGGGTTACCGCACAGATACGCAGTATTTT.

The rearrangement uses TRBV5-4 and TRBJ2-5; D might be TRBD1 (5 bases). The CDR3 runs 14 residues. The V gene's germline CDR1 is SGHNT and CDR2 YYREEE (reference sequence). Trimming pared 2 bases from V and 6 bases from J, leaving 14 bases between. The CDR3 nucleotides read TGTGCCAGCAGCTTTGTTGACAGCGAGAAGACCCAGTACTTC. Its protein product is CASSFVDSEKTQYF.

The chain recombines TRBV6-5 with TRBJ1-1; D is uncertain. The V and J ends lost 6 bases and 5 bases respectively, with 16 bases between them. The CDR3 loop spans 14 amino acids. Germline CDR1 is MNHEY and CDR2 is SVGAGI. The CDR3 spells CASSLLEGSTEAFF. The CDR3 DNA follows: TGTGCCAGCAGCCTTCTAGAGGGTAGTACTGAAGCTTTCTTT.

The chain uses TRBV28 and TRBJ1-5; TRBD1 aligns across 9 bases. The CDR3 loop spans 15 amino acids. Germline CDR1 MDHEN, CDR2 SYDVKM. Unmatched junction bases numbered 4, after V lost 5 bases and J lost 2 bases. The CDR3 DNA is TGTGCCAGCAGTGGGGGGGACAGGGGCAATCAGCCCCAGCATTTT. It is translated as CASSGGDRGNQPQHF.

The chain couples TRBV5-8 to TRBJ1-2; 7 nucleotides match TRBD1. Per the germline V gene, CDR1 is SGHTS and CDR2 is YDEGEE. V shed 4 bases and J 4 bases; nucleotides not matched to a gene: 7. The CDR3 is 14 residues long. The CDR3 DNA reads TGTGCCAGCAGCCCGGAGGGACAGATCTATGGCTACACCTTC. Protein sequence: CASSPEGQIYGYTF.

The gene calls are TRBV5-1 and TRBJ2-7; perhaps TRBD1 as D (6 bases). Trimming removed 0 bases at V and 4 bases at J, with 14 bases between. CDR3 length: 15 amino acids. CDR1 and CDR2 from the germline V gene are SGHRS and YFSETQ. The CDR3 loop reads CASSLERTERYEQYF. Written as DNA, the CDR3 is TGCGCCAGCAGCTTGGAGCGGACAGAGAGGTACGAGCAGTACTTC.

The V and J genes are TRBV7-8 and TRBJ2-7; D might be TRBD1 (5 bases). This CDR3 has 15 residues. The germline V gene encodes CDR1 SGHVS and CDR2 FQNEAQ. The V and J ends lost 2 bases and 6 bases respectively, with 17 bases between them. CDR3 residues: CASSLPQGQYREQYF. CDR3 coding DNA: TGTGCCAGCAGCTTACCGCAGGGTCAGTACCGCGAGCAGTACTTC.

A remark on this clone: Additional DNA sequences in this sample encode the identical CDR3. This sequence joins TRBV6-5 and TRBJ1-1; no reliable D call. The CDR3 contains 13 residues. Germline CDR1 and CDR2: MNHEY and SVGAGI. The germline V and J ends were trimmed by 6 bases and 4 bases, with 12 bases remaining between them. The DNA of the CDR3 is TGTGCCAGCAGCTCGTGGGAGTCCACTGAAGCTTTCTTT. It specifies CASSSWESTEAFF.

This clone was detected only once. The gene calls are TRBV9 and TRBJ1-6; D remains ambiguous. CDR3 size: 16 residues. V was pared by 4 bases and J by 7 bases, with 18 bases between. Looked up from germline, CDR1 is SGDLS and CDR2 is YYNGEE. CDR3 sequence (DNA): TGTGCCAGCAGCACACAGTCACACTTCGAAAATTCACCCCTCCACTTT. It is translated as CASSTQSHFENSPLHF.

The chain uses TRBV5-1 and TRBJ1-4; 8 positions match TRBD1. Trimming removed 4 bases from V and 8 bases from J; junction bases left unmatched: 4. Germline values: CDR1 SGHRS, CDR2 YFSETQ. This CDR3 has 13 residues. The CDR3: CASSIRQGEKLFF. For the CDR3, the DNA is TGCGCCAGCAGCATAAGACAGGGGGAAAAACTGTTTTTT. The whole variable domain, filled in from reference TRBV5-1 and TRBJ1-4, reads KAGVTQTPRYLIKTRGQQVTLSCSPISGHRSVSWYQQTPGQGLQFLFEYFSETQRNKGNFPGRFSGRQFSNSRSEMNVSTLELGDSALYLCASSIRQGEKLFFGSGTQLSVL.

The chain combines TRBV14 with TRBJ1-1; TRBD1 matches 10 bases. Germline CDR1 and CDR2: SGHDN and FVKESK. The CDR3 totals 15 residues. The V segment lost 4 bases and the J segment 2 bases; nucleotides outside the gene matches: 4. The CDR3 spells CASSRGQGGNTEAFF. DNA of the CDR3: TGTGCCAGCAGCCGCGGACAGGGGGGAAACACTGAAGCTTTCTTT. The entire variable domain, with the rest obtained from reference TRBV14 and TRBJ1-1, is as follows: EAGVTQFPSHSVIEKGQTVTLRCDPISGHDNLYWYRRVMGKEIKFLLHFVKESKQDESGMPNNRFLAERTGGTYSTLKVQPAELEDSGVYFCASSRGQGGNTEAFFGQGTRLTVV.

The chain recombines TRBV7-2 with TRBJ2-5; 8 positions agree with TRBD2. The germline gives CDR1 SGHTA, CDR2 FQGNSA. This CDR3 has 15 amino acids. V shed 10 bases, J shed 2 bases, and the junction held 12 bases outside the gene matches. The CDR3 sequence is CATSTGSGVQETQYF. CDR3 DNA sequence: TGTGCCACCTCAACAGGTAGCGGGGTTCAAGAGACCCAGTACTTC.

This sequence joins TRBV2 and TRBJ2-2, with D perhaps matching TRBD1 (5 bases). The CDR3 runs to 14 residues. Germline lookup yields CDR1 SNHLY and CDR2 FYNNEI. Trimming took 6 bases from V and 1 from J, leaving 9 bases between them. The CDR3 DNA reads TGTGCCAGCAGGTACAGGTTGAACACCGGGGAGCTGTTTTTT. This translates into CASRYRLNTGELFF.

The rearrangement joins TRBV3-1 (or the pseudogene TRBV3-2) to TRBJ2-3; tentative D call: TRBD2 (6 bases). Between the trimmed V and J ends, which lost 0 bases and 8 bases, there was a span of 15 bases. CDR3 length equals 15 residues. Germline V gene data show CDR1 as LGHDT and CDR2 as YNNKEL (reference sequence). CDR3 coding DNA: TGTGCCAGCAGCCAAGACGCGGGGTATGGCGGTACGCAGTATTTT. This encodes CASSQDAGYGGTQYF.

The V call is TRBV3-1 (or the pseudogene TRBV3-2), the J call TRBJ2-1; 13 nucleotides align to TRBD2. The germline V gene encodes CDR1 LGHDT and CDR2 YNNKEL (reference sequence). The CDR3 consists of 14 residues. Germline trimming cut 4 bases from V and 7 bases from J; bases unmatched to any gene: 1. The CDR3 region is CASSRTSGSNEQFF. CDR3 bases: TGTGCCAGCAGCCGGACTAGCGGGAGTAATGAGCAGTTCTTC.

CDR3 DNA: TGTGCCAGTAGTACTAGCCGTCTTGCCTACAATGAGCAGTTCTTC. This gives the protein CASSTSRLAYNEQFF. The J gene is TRBJ2-1, the V gene TRBV19; possibly TRBD2 for D (5 bases). The germline V gene has CDR1 LNHDA and CDR2 SQIVND (reference sequence). V lost 4 bases and J lost 2, with 12 bases in between. The CDR3 contains 15 residues. Looking up the rest from reference TRBV19 and TRBJ2-1 gives the full variable domain: DGGITQSPKYLFRKEGQNVTLSCEQNLNHDAMYWYRQDPGQGLRLIYYSQIVNDFQKGDIAEGYSVSREKKESFPLTVTSAQKNPTAFYLCASSTSRLAYNEQFFGPGTRLTVL.

This clone has more than one count but fewer than ten. The chain carries TRBV29-1 and TRBJ2-7, with TRBD2 matching 10 bases. J gave up 6 bases and V 6 bases, and 11 bases lay outside the gene matches. The CDR3 has 14 amino acids. The germline V gene has CDR1 SQVTM and CDR2 ANQGSEA. Written as DNA, the CDR3 is TGCAGCGTCGGGGGAGCGGGAGGGCCATTCGAGCAGTACTTC. Translated, it gives CSVGGAGGPFEQYF.

V and J are TRBV19 and TRBJ1-5; 11 bases fit TRBD1. Trimming removed 9 bases from V and 7 bases from J; junction bases left unmatched: 11. This CDR3 region has 15 residues. From germline, CDR1 is LNHDA and CDR2 SQIVND (reference sequence). The CDR3 sequence is CASMKPGQGGQPQHF. The CDR3 nucleotides are TGTGCCAGCATGAAACCGGGACAGGGGGGACAGCCCCAGCATTTT.

This clone was counted a few times. V and J are TRBV12-3 or TRBV12-4 and TRBJ1-1; D not certain. The CDR3 has 13 residues. The ends were cut back, 2 bases at V and 11 bases at J, with 15 bases in the middle. The CDR3 is CASSLKAETTAFF. The DNA for the CDR3 is TGTGCCAGCAGTTTAAAAGCGGAAACCACGGCTTTCTTT.

This chain joins TRBV15 and TRBJ2-5, with a weak D call TRBD1 (6 bases). V was shortened by 0 bases and J by 4 bases, with 15 bases between the two germline ends. Germline lookup yields CDR1 LNHNV and CDR2 YYDKDF (reference sequence). This CDR3 has 16 residues. This chain's CDR3 is CATSREGARAAETQYF. In DNA, the CDR3 is TGTGCCACCAGCAGAGAGGGGGCGCGTGCCGCAGAGACCCAGTACTTC. The full variable domain, in which reference TRBV15 and TRBJ2-5 provide the parts outside the CDR3, is DAMVIQNPRYQVTQFGKPVTLSCSQTLNHNVMYWYQQKSSQAPKLLFHYYDKDFNNEADTPDNFQSRRPNTSFCFLDIRSPGLGDTAMYLCATSREGARAAETQYFGPGTRLLVL.